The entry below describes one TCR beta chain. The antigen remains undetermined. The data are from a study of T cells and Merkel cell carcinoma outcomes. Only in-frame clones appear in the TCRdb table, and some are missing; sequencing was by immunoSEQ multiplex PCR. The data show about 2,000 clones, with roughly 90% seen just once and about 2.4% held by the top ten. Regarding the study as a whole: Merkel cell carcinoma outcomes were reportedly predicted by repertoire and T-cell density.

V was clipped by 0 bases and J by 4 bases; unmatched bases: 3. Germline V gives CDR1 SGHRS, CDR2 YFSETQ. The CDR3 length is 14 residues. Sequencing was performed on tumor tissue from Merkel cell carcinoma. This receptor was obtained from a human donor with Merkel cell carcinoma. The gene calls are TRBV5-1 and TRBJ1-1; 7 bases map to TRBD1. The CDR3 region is CASSLDRGSTEAFF. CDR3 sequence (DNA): TGCGCCAGCAGCTTGGACAGGGGAAGCACTGAAGCTTTCTTT. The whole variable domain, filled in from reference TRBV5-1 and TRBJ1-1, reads KAGVTQTPRYLIKTRGQQVTLSCSPISGHRSVSWYQQTPGQGLQFLFEYFSETQRNKGNFPGRFSGRQFSNSRSEMNVSTLELGDSALYLCASSLDRGSTEAFFGQGTRLTVV.